This TCR beta chain was identified in a study of cytomegalovirus exposure and HLA in healthy donors. The PCR ran on 60 Vbeta and 13 Jbeta primers. Data came from immunoSEQ multiplex PCR; TCRdb stores just in-frame clones and leaves some out. The sample includes about 150,000 clones, 65% to 85% seen only once; the top ten take approximately 6.7%. J gave up 5 bases and V 5 bases, and 6 bases lay outside the gene matches. The CDR3 extends over 15 amino acids. Germline loops: CDR1 LNHDA, CDR2 SQIVND (reference sequence). Sequencing was done on a sample of PBMCs. This receptor was identified in a male donor in good health and CMV-seropositive. The chain couples TRBV19 to TRBJ2-2; TRBD1 agrees at 9 bases. CDR3: CASSFGQGRTGELFF. The CDR3 coding sequence is TGTGCCAGTAGTTTTGGACAGGGGCGAACCGGGGAGCTGTTTTTT.